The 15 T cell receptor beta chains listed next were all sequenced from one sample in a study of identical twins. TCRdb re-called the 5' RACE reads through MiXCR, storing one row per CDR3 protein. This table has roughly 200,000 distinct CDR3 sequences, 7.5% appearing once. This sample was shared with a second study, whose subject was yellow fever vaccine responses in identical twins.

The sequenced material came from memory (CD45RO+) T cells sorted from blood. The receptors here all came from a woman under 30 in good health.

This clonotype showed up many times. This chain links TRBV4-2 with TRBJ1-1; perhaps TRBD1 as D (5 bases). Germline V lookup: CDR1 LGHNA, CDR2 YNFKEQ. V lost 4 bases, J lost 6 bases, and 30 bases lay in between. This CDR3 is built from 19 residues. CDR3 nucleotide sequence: TGTGCCAGCAGCCTCGCCGGGACGACTACTTTCACGGACAAGTCTGAAGCTTTCTTT. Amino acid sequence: CASSLAGTTTFTDKSEAFF.

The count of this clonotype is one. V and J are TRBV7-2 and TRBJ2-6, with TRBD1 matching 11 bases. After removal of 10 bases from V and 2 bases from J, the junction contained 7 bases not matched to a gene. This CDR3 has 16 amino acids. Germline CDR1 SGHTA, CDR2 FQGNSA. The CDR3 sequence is CATGQGAHPGANVLTF. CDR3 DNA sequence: TGTGCCACCGGACAGGGGGCTCATCCTGGGGCCAACGTCCTGACTTTC.

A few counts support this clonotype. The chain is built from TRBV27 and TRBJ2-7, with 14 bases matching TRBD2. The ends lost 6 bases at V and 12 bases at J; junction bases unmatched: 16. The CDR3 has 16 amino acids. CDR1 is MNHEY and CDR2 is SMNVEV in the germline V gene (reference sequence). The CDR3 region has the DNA TGTGCCAGCAGCCGGACTAGCGGGGGGACTTCTTCGGATTCGTACTTC. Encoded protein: CASSRTSGGTSSDSYF.

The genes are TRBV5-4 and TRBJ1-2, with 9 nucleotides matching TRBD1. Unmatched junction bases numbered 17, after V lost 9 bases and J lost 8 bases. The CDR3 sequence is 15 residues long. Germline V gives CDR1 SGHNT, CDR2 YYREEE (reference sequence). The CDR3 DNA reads TGTGCCACAACCCCCGGGGGACAGGGATTATACGGCTACACCTTC. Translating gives CATTPGGQGLYGYTF.

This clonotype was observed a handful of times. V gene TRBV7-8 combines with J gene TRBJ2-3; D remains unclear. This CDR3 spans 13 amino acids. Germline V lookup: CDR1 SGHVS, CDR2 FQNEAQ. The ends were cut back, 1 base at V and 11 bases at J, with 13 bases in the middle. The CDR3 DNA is TGTGCCAGCAGCTTAGTTCGCGGATCAGGGCAGTATTTT. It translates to CASSLVRGSGQYF.

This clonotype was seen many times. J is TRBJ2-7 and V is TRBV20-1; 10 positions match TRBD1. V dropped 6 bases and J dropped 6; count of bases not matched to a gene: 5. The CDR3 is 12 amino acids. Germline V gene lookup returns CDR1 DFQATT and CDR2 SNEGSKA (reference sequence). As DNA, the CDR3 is TGCAGTGCCGGGACAGGGGAGGTCGAGCAGTACTTC. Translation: CSAGTGEVEQYF.

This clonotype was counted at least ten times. CDR3 coding DNA: TGTGCCAGCAGTTTAACCCCTCCAGATTCACCCCTCCACTTT. It translates to CASSLTPPDSPLHF. This sequence joins TRBV12-3 or TRBV12-4 and TRBJ1-6; D call uncertain. V was clipped by 2 bases and J by 8 bases, with 10 bases between them. The CDR3 loop spans 14 amino acids.

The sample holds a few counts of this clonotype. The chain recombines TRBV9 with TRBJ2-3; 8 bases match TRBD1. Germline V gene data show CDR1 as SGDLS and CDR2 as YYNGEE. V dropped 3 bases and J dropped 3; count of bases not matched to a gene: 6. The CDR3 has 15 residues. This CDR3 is CASSGRTGLTDTQYF. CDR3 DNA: TGTGCCAGCAGCGGCCGGACAGGGTTGACAGATACGCAGTATTTT.

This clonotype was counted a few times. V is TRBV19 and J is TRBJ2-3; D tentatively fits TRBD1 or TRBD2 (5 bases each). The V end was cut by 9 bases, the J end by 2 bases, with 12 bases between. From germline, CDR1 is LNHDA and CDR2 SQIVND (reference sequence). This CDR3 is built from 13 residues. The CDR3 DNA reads TGTGCCAGCCGGGACGCAAACACAGATACGCAGTATTTT. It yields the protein CASRDANTDTQYF.

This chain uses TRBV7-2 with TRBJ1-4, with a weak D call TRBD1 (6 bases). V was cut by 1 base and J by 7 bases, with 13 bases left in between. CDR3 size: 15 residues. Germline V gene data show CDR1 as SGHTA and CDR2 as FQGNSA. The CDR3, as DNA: TGTGCCAGCAGCTTAGGTTTTGGAGGGGGTGAAAAACTGTTTTTT. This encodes CASSLGFGGGEKLFF.

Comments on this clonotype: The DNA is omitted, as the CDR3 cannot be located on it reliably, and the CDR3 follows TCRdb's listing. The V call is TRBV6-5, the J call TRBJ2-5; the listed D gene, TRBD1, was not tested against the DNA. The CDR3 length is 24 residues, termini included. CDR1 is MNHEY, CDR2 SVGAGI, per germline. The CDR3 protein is CASSSDTGPGGDPVLRVPGETQYF.

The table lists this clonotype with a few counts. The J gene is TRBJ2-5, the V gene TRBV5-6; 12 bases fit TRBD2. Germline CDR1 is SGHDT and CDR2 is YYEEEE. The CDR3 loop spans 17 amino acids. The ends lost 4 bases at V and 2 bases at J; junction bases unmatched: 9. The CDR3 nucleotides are TGTGCCAGCAGCCACCGGACTAGCGGGATGGGGCAAGAGACCCAGTACTTC. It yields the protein CASSHRTSGMGQETQYF.

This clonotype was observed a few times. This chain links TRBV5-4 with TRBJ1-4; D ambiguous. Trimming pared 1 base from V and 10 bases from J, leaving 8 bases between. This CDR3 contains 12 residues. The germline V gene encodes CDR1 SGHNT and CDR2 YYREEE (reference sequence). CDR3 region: CASSLPLGKLFF. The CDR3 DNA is TGTGCCAGCAGCTTGCCCCTGGGAAAACTGTTTTTT.

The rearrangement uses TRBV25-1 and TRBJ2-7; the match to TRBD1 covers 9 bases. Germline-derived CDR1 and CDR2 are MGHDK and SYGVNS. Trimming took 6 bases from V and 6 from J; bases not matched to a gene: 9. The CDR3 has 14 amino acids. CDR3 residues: CASRPGTGRVEQYF. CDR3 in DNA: TGTGCCAGCAGGCCCGGGACAGGGAGAGTCGAGCAGTACTTC.

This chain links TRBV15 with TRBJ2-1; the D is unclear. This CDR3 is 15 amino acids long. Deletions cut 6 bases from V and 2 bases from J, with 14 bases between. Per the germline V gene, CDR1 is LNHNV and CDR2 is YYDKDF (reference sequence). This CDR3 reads CATRSIHRAYNEQFF. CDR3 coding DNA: TGTGCCACCAGGTCAATCCACAGAGCCTACAATGAGCAGTTCTTC. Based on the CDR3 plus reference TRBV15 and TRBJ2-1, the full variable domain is DAMVIQNPRYQVTQFGKPVTLSCSQTLNHNVMYWYQQKSSQAPKLLFHYYDKDFNNEADTPDNFQSRRPNTSFCFLDIRSPGLGDTAMYLCATRSIHRAYNEQFFGPGTRLTVL.